This TCR beta chain came from a study of blood T cell repertoires in COVID-19. V was pared by 1 base and J by 1 base, with 11 bases between. The germline V gene has CDR1 SGHVS and CDR2 FQNEAQ. There are 15 residues in the CDR3. TCRdb's copy holds only in-frame clones and misses some; the assay was immunoSEQ multiplex PCR. This table has over 250,000 clones, approximately 84% appearing once. The sample was peripheral blood. The source is a human donor with COVID-19, enrolled during active disease. The donor label of this sample is uncertain. The rearrangement links TRBV7-8 to TRBJ2-7; D perhaps matches TRBD2 (6 bases). CDR3 coding DNA: TGTGCCAGCAGCTTAGGCGGGGACGGTTCCTACGAGCAGTACTTC. Protein: CASSLGGDGSYEQYF.